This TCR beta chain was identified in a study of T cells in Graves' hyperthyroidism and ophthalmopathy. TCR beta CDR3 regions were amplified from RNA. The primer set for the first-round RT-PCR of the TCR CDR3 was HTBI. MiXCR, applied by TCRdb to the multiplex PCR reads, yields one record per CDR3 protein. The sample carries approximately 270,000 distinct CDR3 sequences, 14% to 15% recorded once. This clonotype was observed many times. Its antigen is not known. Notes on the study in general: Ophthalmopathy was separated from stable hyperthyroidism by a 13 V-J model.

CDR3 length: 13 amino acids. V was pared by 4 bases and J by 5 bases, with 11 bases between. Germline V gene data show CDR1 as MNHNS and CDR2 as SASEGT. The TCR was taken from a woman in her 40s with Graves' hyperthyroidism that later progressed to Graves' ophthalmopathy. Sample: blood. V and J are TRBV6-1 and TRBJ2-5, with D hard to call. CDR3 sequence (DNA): TGTGCCAGCAGTGGCACGTTCCGGGAGACCCAGTACTTC. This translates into CASSGTFRETQYF.